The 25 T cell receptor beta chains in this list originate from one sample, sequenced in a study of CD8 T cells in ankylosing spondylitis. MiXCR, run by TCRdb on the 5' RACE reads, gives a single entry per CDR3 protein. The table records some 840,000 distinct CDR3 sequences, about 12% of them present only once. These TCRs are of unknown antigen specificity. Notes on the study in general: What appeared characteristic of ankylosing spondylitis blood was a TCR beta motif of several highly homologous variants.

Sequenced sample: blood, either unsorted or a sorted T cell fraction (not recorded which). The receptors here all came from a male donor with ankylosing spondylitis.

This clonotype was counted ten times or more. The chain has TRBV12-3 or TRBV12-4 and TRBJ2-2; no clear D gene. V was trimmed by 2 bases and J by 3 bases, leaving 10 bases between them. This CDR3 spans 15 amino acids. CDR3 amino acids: CASSLNADYTGELFF. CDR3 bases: TGTGCCAGCAGTTTAAACGCAGATTACACCGGGGAGCTGTTTTTT.

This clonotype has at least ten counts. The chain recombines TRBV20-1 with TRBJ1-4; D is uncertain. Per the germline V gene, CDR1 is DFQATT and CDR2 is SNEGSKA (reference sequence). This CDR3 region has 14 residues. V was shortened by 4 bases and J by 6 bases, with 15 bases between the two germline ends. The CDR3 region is CSATEGNWHEKLFF. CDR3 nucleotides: TGCAGTGCTACCGAGGGAAACTGGCATGAAAAACTGTTTTTT.

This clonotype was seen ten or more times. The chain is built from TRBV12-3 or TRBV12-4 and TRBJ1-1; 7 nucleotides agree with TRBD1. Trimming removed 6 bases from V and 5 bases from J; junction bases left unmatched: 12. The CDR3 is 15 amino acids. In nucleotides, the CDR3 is TGTGCCAGCAGGCAGAGGGGGCTAAGAGGGACTGAAGCTTTCTTT. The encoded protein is CASRQRGLRGTEAFF.

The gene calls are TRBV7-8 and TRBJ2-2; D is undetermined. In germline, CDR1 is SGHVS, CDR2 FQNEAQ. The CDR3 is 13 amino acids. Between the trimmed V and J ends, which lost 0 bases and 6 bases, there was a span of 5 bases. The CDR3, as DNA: TGTGCCAGCAGCTTAGCCCGGCCCGGGGAGCTGTTTTTT. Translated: CASSLARPGELFF.

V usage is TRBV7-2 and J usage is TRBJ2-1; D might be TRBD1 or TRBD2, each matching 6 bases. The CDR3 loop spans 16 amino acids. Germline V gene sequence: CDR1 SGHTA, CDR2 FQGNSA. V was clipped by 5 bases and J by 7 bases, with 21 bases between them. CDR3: CASSPWGRGLGNEQFF. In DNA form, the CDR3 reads TGTGCCAGCAGCCCTTGGGGGCGGGGCCTCGGGAATGAGCAGTTCTTC.

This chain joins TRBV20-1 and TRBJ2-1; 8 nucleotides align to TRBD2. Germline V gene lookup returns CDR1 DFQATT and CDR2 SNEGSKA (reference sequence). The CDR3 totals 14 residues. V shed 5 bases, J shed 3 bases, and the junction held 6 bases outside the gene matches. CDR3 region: CSADSGLDYNEQFF. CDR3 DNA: TGCAGTGCTGACTCGGGACTAGACTACAATGAGCAGTTCTTC.

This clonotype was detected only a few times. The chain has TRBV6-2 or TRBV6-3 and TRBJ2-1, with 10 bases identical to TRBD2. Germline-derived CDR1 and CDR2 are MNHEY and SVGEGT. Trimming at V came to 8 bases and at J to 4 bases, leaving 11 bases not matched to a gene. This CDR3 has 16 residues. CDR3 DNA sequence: TGTGCCAGCCGTCGGAGGACTAGCGGCCCATACAATGAGCAGTTCTTC. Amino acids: CASRRRTSGPYNEQFF.

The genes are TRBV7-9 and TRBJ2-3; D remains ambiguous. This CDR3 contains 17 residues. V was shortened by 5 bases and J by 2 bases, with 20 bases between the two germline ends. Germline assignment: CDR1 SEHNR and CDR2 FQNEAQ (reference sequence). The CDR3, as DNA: TGTGCCAGCAGCACACGTTCGGGCAATGTTATCACAGATACGCAGTATTTT. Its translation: CASSTRSGNVITDTQYF.

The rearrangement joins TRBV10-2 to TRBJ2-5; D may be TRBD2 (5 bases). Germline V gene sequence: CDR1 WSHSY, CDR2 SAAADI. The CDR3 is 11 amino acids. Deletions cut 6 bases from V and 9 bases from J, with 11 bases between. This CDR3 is CASRDGKPQYF. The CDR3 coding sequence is TGCGCCAGCAGGGACGGGAAACCCCAGTACTTC.

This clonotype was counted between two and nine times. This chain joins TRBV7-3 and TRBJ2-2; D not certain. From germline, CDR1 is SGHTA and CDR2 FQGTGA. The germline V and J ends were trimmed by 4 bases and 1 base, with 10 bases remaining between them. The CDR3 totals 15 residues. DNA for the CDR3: TGTGCCAGCAGCTCCTCCAGTTTGAACACCGGGGAGCTGTTTTTT. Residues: CASSSSSLNTGELFF.

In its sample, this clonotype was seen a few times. CDR3 sequence reads: CSASIGGSEKLFF. DNA of the CDR3: TGCAGTGCTAGTATAGGGGGGAGTGAAAAACTGTTTTTT. The chain uses TRBV20-1 and TRBJ1-4, with D perhaps TRBD1 (6 bases). Deletions cut 3 bases from V and 7 bases from J, with 12 bases between. Germline V lookup: CDR1 DFQATT, CDR2 SNEGSKA (reference sequence). CDR3 length: 13 residues.

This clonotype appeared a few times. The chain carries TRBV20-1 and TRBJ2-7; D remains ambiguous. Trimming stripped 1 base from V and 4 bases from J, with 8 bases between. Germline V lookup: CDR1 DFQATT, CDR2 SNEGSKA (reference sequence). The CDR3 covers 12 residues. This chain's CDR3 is CSARVKKYEQYF. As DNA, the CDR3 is TGCAGTGCTAGAGTGAAGAAGTACGAGCAGTACTTC.

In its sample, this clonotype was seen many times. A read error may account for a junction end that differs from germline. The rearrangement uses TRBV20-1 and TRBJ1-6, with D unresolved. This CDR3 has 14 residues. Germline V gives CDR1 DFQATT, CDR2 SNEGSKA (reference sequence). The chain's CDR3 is CSVRAWAVDSPLHF. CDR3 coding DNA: TGCAGTGTCAGAGCCTGGGCCGTCGATTCGCCCCTCCACTTT.

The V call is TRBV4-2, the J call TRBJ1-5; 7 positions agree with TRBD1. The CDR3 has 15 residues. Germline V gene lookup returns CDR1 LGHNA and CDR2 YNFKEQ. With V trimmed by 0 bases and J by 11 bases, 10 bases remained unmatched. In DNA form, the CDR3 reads TGTGCCAGCAGCCAAGACTGGACAGGCGGTAAGACCCAGCATTTT. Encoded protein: CASSQDWTGGKTQHF.

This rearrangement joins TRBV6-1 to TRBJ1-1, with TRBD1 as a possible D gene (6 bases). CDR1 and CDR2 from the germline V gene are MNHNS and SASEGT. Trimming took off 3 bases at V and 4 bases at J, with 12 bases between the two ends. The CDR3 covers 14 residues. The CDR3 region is CASSEVRGITEAFF. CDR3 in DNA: TGTGCCAGCAGTGAGGTCAGGGGAATCACTGAAGCTTTCTTT.

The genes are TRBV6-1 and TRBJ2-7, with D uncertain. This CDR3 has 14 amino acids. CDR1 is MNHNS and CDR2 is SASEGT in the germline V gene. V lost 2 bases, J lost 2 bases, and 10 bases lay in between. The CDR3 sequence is CASSEFSNTYEQYF. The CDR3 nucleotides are TGTGCCAGCAGTGAATTCTCCAACACCTACGAGCAGTACTTC.

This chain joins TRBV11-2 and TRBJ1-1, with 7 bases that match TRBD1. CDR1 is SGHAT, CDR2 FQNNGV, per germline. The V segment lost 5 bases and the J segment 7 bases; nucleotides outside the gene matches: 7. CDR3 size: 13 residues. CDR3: CASSPGQELEAFF. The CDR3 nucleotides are TGTGCCAGCAGCCCCGGACAGGAGCTTGAAGCTTTCTTT.

The chain's CDR3 is CSARNREAYGYTF. DNA of the CDR3: TGCAGTGCTAGGAACAGGGAGGCCTATGGCTACACCTTC. The gene calls are TRBV20-1 and TRBJ1-2; TRBD1 is a possible D gene (6 bases). The CDR3 runs to 13 residues. The V gene lost 3 bases and the J gene lost 4 bases, with 12 bases spanning the gap. Germline V gene data show CDR1 as DFQATT and CDR2 as SNEGSKA (reference sequence).

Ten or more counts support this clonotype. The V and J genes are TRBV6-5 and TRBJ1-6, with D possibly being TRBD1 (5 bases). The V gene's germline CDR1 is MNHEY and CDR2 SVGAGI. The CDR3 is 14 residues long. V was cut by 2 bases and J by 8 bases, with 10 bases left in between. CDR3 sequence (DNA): TGTGCCAGCAGTTACCCAGGGAACGATTCACCCCTCCACTTT. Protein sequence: CASSYPGNDSPLHF.

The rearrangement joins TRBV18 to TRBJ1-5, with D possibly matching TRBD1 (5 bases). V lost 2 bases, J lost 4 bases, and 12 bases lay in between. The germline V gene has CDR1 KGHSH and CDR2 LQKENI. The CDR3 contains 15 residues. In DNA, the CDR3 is TGTGCCAGCTCACCAATTCAGGGTCTAAATCAGCCCCAGCATTTT. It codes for CASSPIQGLNQPQHF.

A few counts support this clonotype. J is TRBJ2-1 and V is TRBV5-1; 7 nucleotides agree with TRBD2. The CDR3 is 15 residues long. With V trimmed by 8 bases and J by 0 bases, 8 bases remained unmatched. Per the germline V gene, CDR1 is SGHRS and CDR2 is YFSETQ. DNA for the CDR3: TGCGCCAGTAGATTCGGGGGGAGCTCCTACAATGAGCAGTTCTTC. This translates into CASRFGGSSYNEQFF.

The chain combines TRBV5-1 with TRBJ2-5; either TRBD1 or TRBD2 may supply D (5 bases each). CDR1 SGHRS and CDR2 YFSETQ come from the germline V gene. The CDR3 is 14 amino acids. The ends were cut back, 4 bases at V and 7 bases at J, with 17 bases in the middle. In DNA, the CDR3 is TGCGCCAGCAGCCCGGAAGTGGAGAGGGGGACCCAGTACTTC. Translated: CASSPEVERGTQYF.

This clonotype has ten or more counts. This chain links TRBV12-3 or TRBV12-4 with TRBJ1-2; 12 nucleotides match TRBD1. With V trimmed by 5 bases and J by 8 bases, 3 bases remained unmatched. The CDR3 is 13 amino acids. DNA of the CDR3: TGTGCCAGCAGTCCCGGGACAGGGGGCGGCTACACCTTC. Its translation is CASSPGTGGGYTF.

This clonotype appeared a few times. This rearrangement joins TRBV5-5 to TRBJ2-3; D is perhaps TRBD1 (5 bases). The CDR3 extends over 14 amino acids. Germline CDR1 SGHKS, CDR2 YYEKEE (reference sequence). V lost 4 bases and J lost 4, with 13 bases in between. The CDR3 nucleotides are TGTGCCAGCAGCCTCCTGACAGAGCCAGATACGCAGTATTTT. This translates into CASSLLTEPDTQYF.

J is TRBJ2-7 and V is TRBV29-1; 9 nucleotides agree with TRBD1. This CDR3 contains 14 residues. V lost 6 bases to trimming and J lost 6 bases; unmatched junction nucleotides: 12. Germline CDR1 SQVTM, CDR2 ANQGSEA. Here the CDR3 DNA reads TGCAGCGTGAAGGAGGACAGGGGAGGCCGCGAGCAGTACTTC. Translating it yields CSVKEDRGGREQYF.